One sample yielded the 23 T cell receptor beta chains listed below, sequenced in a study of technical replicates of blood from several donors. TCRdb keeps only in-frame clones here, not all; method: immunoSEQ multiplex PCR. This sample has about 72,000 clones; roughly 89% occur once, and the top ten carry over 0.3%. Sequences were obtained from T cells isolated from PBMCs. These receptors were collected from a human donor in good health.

The CDR3 DNA sequence: TGTGCCAGCAGCTTGGGAACTAGGAGGGGTTACGAGCAGTACTTC. Protein sequence: CASSLGTRRGYEQYF. The rearrangement links TRBV7-6 to TRBJ2-7; D may be TRBD2 (6 bases). Per germline, CDR1 SGHVS and CDR2 FNYEAQ. V lost 3 bases to trimming and J lost 4 bases, with 16 bases between them. The CDR3 length is 15 residues.

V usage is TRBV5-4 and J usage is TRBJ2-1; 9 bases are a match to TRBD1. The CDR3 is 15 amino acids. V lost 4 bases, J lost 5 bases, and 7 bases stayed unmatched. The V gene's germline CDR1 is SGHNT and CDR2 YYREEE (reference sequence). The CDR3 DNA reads TGTGCCAGCAGCACGACAGGGGGGTGGGACAATGAGCAGTTCTTC. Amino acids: CASSTTGGWDNEQFF.

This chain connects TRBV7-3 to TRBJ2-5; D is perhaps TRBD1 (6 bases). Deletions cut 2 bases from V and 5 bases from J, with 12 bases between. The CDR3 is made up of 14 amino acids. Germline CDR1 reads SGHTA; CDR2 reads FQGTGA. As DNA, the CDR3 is TGTGCCAGCAGCTTACTGGGGGCAGCGGAGACCCAGTACTTC. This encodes CASSLLGAAETQYF.

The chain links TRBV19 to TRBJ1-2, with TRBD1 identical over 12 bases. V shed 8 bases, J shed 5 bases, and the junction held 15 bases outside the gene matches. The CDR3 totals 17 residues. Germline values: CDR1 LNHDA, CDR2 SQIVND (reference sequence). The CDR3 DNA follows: TGTGCCAGTTGGACTCCGGGACAGGGGGCTCTTCGGTATGGCTACACCTTC. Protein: CASWTPGQGALRYGYTF.

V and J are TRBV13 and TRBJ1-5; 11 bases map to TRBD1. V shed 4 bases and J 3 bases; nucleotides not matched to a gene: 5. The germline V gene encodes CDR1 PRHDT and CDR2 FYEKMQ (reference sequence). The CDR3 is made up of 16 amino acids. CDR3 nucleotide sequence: TGTGCCAGCAGCTGGACAGGGGGCGAAATCAATCAGCCCCAGCATTTT. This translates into CASSWTGGEINQPQHF.

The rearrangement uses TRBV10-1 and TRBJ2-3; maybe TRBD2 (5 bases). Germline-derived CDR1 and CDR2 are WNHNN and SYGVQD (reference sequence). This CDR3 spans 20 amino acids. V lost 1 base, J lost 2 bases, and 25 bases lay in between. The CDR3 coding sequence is TGCGCCAGCAGTGAGTTCAGTGGGAGTAGAGACACACCTCACACAGATACGCAGTATTTT. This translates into CASSEFSGSRDTPHTDTQYF.

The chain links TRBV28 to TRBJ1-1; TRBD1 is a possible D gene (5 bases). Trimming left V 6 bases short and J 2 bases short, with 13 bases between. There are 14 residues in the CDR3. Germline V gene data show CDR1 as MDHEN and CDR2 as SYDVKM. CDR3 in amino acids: CASRPPGVNTEAFF. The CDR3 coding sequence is TGTGCCAGCAGGCCCCCGGGGGTTAACACTGAAGCTTTCTTT. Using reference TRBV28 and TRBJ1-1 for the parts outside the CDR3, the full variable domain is DVKVTQSSRYLVKRTGEKVFLECVQDMDHENMFWYRQDPGLGLRLIYFSYDVKMKEKGDIPEGYSVSREKKERFSLILESASTNQTSMYLCASRPPGVNTEAFFGQGTRLTVV.

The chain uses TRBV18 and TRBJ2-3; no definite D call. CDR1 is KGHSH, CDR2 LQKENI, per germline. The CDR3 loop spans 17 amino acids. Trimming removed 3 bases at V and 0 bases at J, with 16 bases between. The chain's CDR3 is CASSPAPDAASTDTQYF. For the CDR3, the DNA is TGTGCCAGCTCACCGGCGCCAGACGCGGCTAGCACAGATACGCAGTATTTT.

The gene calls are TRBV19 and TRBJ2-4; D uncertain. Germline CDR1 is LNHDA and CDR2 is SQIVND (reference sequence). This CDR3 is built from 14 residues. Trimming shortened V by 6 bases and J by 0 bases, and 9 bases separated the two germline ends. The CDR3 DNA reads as TGTGCCAGTAGACAGAATTTAGCCAAAAACATTCAGTACTTC. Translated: CASRQNLAKNIQYF.

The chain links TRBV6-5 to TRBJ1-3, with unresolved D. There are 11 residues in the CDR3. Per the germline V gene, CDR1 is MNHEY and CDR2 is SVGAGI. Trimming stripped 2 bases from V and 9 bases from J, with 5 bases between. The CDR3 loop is CASSYGSTIYF. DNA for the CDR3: TGTGCCAGCAGTTACGGGAGCACCATATATTTT.

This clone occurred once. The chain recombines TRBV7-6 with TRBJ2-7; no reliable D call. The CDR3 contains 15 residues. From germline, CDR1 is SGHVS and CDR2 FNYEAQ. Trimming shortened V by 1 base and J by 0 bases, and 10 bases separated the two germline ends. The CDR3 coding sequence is TGTGCCAGCAGCTTAGGTGGTTCACTCTCCTACGAGCAGTACTTC. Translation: CASSLGGSLSYEQYF.

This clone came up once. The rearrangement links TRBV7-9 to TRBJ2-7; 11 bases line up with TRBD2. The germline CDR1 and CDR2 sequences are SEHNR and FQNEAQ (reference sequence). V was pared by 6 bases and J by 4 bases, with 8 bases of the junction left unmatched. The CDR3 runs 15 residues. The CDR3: CASSQTSGRLYEQYF. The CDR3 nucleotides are TGTGCCAGCAGTCAAACTAGCGGGAGACTGTACGAGCAGTACTTC.

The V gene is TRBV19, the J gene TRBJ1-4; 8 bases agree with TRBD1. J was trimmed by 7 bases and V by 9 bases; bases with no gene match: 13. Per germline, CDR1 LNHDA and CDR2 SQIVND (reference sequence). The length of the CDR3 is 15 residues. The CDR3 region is CASFLSGTGVEKLFF. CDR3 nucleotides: TGTGCCAGCTTCCTCTCCGGGACAGGAGTTGAAAAACTGTTTTTT. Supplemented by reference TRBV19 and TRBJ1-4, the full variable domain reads DGGITQSPKYLFRKEGQNVTLSCEQNLNHDAMYWYRQDPGQGLRLIYYSQIVNDFQKGDIAEGYSVSREKKESFPLTVTSAQKNPTAFYLCASFLSGTGVEKLFFGSGTQLSVL.

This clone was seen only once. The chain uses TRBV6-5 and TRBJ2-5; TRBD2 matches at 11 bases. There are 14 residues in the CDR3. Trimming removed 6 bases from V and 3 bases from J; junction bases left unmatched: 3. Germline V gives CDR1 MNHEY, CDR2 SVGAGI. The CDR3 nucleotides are TGTGCCAGCAGCCTGGGACTAGCGGAAGAGACCCAGTACTTC. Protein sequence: CASSLGLAEETQYF.

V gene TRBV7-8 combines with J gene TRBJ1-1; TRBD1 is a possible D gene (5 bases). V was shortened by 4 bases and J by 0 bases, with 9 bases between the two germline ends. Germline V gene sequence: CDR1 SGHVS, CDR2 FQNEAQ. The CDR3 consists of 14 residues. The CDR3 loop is CASSWTPMNTEAFF. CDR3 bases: TGTGCCAGCAGCTGGACACCTATGAACACTGAAGCTTTCTTT.

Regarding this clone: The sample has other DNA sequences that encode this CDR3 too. This CDR3 reads CASSIVAGGPYNEQFF. In nucleotides, the CDR3 is TGTGCCAGTAGTATTGTTGCGGGAGGGCCCTACAATGAGCAGTTCTTC. The rearrangement joins TRBV19 to TRBJ2-1, with 9 bases fitting TRBD2. Germline V gene data show CDR1 as LNHDA and CDR2 as SQIVND (reference sequence). Trimming removed 3 bases from V and 2 bases from J; junction bases left unmatched: 5. This CDR3 is 16 amino acids long.

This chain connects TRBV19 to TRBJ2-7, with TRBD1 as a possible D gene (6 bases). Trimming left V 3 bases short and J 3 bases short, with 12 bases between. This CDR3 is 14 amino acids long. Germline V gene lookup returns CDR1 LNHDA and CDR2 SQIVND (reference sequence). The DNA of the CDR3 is TGTGCCAGTAGTATCCAGACAGGCGGCTACGAGCAGTACTTC. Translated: CASSIQTGGYEQYF.

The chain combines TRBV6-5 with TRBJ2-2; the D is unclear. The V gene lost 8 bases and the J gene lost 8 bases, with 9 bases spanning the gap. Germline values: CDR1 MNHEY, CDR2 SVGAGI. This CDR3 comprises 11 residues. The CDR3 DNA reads TGTGCCAGCCAGCGTGCGGGGGAGCTGTTTTTT. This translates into CASQRAGELFF.

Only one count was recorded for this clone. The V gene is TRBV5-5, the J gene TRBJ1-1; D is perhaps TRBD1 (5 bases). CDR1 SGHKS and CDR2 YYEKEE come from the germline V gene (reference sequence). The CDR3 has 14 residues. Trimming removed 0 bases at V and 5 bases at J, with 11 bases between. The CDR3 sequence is CASSLAWGRTEAFF. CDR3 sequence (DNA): TGTGCCAGCAGCTTGGCATGGGGGAGGACTGAAGCTTTCTTT.

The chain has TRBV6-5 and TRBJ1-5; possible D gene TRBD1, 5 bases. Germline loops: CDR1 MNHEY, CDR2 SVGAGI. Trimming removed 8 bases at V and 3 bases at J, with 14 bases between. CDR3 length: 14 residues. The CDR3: CASRTGSFNQPQHF. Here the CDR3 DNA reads TGTGCCAGCCGAACAGGCTCGTTCAATCAGCCCCAGCATTTT.

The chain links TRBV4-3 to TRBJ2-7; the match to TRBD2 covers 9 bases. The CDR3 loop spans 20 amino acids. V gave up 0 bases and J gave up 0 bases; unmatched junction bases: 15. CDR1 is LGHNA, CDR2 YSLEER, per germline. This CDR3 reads CASSQEGSSGEDRTSYEQYF. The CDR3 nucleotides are TGCGCCAGCAGCCAAGAAGGGTCTAGCGGGGAGGATCGCACCTCCTACGAGCAGTACTTC.

CDR3 nucleotides: TGTGCCAGTAGCCTCCGACAGGGCGTGTTTGAAAAACTGTTTTTT. It specifies CASSLRQGVFEKLFF. The chain is built from TRBV19 and TRBJ1-4, with 7 positions matching TRBD1. The CDR3 covers 15 residues. CDR1 and CDR2 from the germline V gene are LNHDA and SQIVND (reference sequence). The junction had 11 bases not matched to a gene; V was cut back by 6 bases and J by 7 bases.

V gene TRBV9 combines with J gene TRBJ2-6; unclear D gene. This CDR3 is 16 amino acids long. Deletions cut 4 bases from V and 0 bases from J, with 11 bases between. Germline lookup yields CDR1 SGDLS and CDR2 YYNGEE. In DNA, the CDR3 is TGTGCCAGCAGCCCCTTTGGCCCCTCTGGGGCCAACGTCCTGACTTTC. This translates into CASSPFGPSGANVLTF.